A single sample gave rise to the 17 T cell receptor beta chains below, sequenced in a study of shared clonotypes between healthy human individuals. Repertoires were generated with immunoSEQ multiplex PCR, while TCRdb's copy carries only in-frame clones and drops some. The data show about 2.4 million clones, 80% to 95% seen once. Sequencing was performed on naive CD4+ T cells from PBMCs. The subset is: CD45RA+ positively selected. These receptors all come from a man between 18 and 29 years old in good health. Some clones in this sample may be carry-over from other donors' samples.

The chain combines TRBV27 with TRBJ2-3; D not resolved. Germline V gives CDR1 MNHEY, CDR2 SMNVEV (reference sequence). CDR3 length equals 14 residues. V was shortened by 3 bases and J by 3 bases, with 10 bases between the two germline ends. The CDR3 loop reads CASSFRPPTDTQYF. The CDR3 DNA reads TGTGCCAGCAGTTTCCGGCCTCCGACAGATACGCAGTATTTT.

This chain uses TRBV7-2 with TRBJ1-5; 8 positions agree with TRBD1. Germline trimming cut 6 bases from V and 7 bases from J; bases unmatched to any gene: 8. The CDR3 totals 14 residues. Per germline, CDR1 SGHTA and CDR2 FQGNSA. The CDR3 loop reads CASSRQGMGQPQHF. CDR3 bases: TGTGCCAGCAGTCGACAGGGGATGGGACAGCCCCAGCATTTT. Based on the CDR3 plus reference TRBV7-2 and TRBJ1-5, the full variable domain is GAGVSQSPSNKVTEKGKDVELRCDPISGHTALYWYRQSLGQGLEFLIYFQGNSAPDKSGLPSDRFSAERTGGSVSTLTIQRTQQEDSAVYLCASSRQGMGQPQHFGDGTRLSIL.

The chain combines TRBV7-9 with TRBJ2-3, with D perhaps matching TRBD2 (6 bases). The V end lost 5 bases, the J end lost 4 bases, and 10 bases lay between the germline ends. The CDR3 loop spans 13 amino acids. Germline V gives CDR1 SEHNR, CDR2 FQNEAQ (reference sequence). CDR3 DNA sequence: TGTGCCAGCAGCCCCCCTAGCGCAGATACGCAGTATTTT. Its protein product is CASSPPSADTQYF.

The chain employs TRBV30 and TRBJ2-1; D is perhaps TRBD1 (7 bases). Germline V gene data show CDR1 as GTSNPN and CDR2 as SVGIG (reference sequence). CDR3 length: 15 residues. The V gene lost 1 base and the J gene lost 7 bases, with 17 bases spanning the gap. CDR3 bases: TGTGCCTGGAGTGGTAGGGCAGGGGGGCGAAATGAGCAGTTCTTC. Its protein is CAWSGRAGGRNEQFF.

V is TRBV15 and J is TRBJ1-4; D unresolved. The CDR3 is 15 amino acids. V dropped 3 bases and J dropped 0 bases, with 8 bases sitting between them. Germline V gene data show CDR1 as LNHNV and CDR2 as YYDKDF (reference sequence). The CDR3 reads CATSRRTATNEKLFF. The CDR3 nucleotides read TGTGCCACCAGCAGGCGGACCGCAACTAATGAAAAACTGTTTTTT.

The gene calls are TRBV10-3 and TRBJ2-5, with D hard to call. V gave up 6 bases and J gave up 2 bases, with 7 bases separating them. CDR3 length: 12 residues. Germline V lookup: CDR1 ENHRY, CDR2 SYGVKD. The CDR3 DNA reads as TGTGCCATCAGAGGCAGACAAGAGACCCAGTACTTC. Translation gives CAIRGRQETQYF.

This rearrangement joins TRBV27 to TRBJ2-1; D is possibly TRBD2 (5 bases). The CDR3 extends over 16 amino acids. CDR1 is MNHEY, CDR2 SMNVEV, per germline (reference sequence). Trimming left V 5 bases short and J 2 bases short, with 16 bases between. The CDR3 DNA reads as TGTGCCAGCAGTCCCCCGGCTAGCAGTGCCTACAATGAGCAGTTCTTC. Protein product: CASSPPASSAYNEQFF.

The chain is built from TRBV4-2 and TRBJ1-4, with D unclear. This CDR3 region has 14 residues. Germline loops: CDR1 LGHNA, CDR2 YNFKEQ. V was pared by 4 bases and J by 2 bases, with 8 bases between. The CDR3 region is CASSLPGTNEKLFF. The CDR3 nucleotides are TGTGCCAGCAGCCTTCCGGGTACTAATGAAAAACTGTTTTTT.

The chain links TRBV10-3 to TRBJ2-1, with 9 bases identical to TRBD1. Germline CDR1 is ENHRY and CDR2 is SYGVKD. V was pared by 0 bases and J by 7 bases, with 4 bases of the junction left unmatched. This CDR3 comprises 15 residues. CDR3 in amino acids: CAISESRQGVNEQFF. The CDR3, as DNA: TGTGCCATCAGTGAGTCGCGACAGGGGGTAAATGAGCAGTTCTTC.

The rearrangement joins TRBV18 to TRBJ2-5; D gene uncertain. The J call may be incorrect, as the DNA end agrees better with TRBJ2-7. The CDR3 covers 15 residues. From germline, CDR1 is KGHSH and CDR2 LQKENI. The CDR3 sequence is CASSPVVAFSYEQYF. The CDR3, as DNA: TGTGCCAGCTCACCAGTCGTGGCGTTCTCCTACGAGCAGTACTTC.

The rearrangement links TRBV7-2 to TRBJ2-3, with 11 positions matching TRBD2. Looked up from germline, CDR1 is SGHTA and CDR2 is FQGNSA. The CDR3 is 13 amino acids. V shed 9 bases and J 7 bases; nucleotides not matched to a gene: 6. The CDR3 here is CASGLAGQYTQYF. The CDR3 DNA is TGTGCCAGTGGACTAGCGGGCCAGTATACGCAGTATTTT.

The V and J genes are TRBV28 and TRBJ1-1; a weak D match, TRBD1 (5 bases). Germline CDR1 and CDR2: MDHEN and SYDVKM. The V gene lost 5 bases and the J gene lost 1 base, with 14 bases spanning the gap. The CDR3 runs 15 residues. The CDR3 nucleotides are TGTGCCAGCAGTCCTTCCTTGGGGCCGAACACTGAAGCTTTCTTT. Its protein product is CASSPSLGPNTEAFF. Based on the CDR3 plus reference TRBV28 and TRBJ1-1, the full variable domain is DVKVTQSSRYLVKRTGEKVFLECVQDMDHENMFWYRQDPGLGLRLIYFSYDVKMKEKGDIPEGYSVSREKKERFSLILESASTNQTSMYLCASSPSLGPNTEAFFGQGTRLTVV.

V and J are TRBV5-1 and TRBJ2-2; TRBD1 matches 7 bases. The CDR3 is 14 amino acids. V was pared by 7 bases and J by 1 base, with 4 bases of the junction left unmatched. Looked up from germline, CDR1 is SGHRS and CDR2 is YFSETQ. As DNA, the CDR3 is TGCGCCAGCGGACCAGGGGGGAACACCGGGGAGCTGTTTTTT. Protein product: CASGPGGNTGELFF.

The chain's CDR3 is CASSAGQTSGIQYF. CDR3 DNA sequence: TGTGCCAGCAGCGCGGGACAGACCTCGGGCATTCAGTACTTC. The J gene is TRBJ2-4, the V gene TRBV7-9, with D tentatively TRBD1 (7 bases). V lost 5 bases, J lost 9 bases, and 17 bases lay in between. CDR3 length: 14 amino acids. Germline CDR1 SEHNR, CDR2 FQNEAQ (reference sequence).

V usage is TRBV25-1 and J usage is TRBJ2-2, with D perhaps TRBD2 (6 bases). The CDR3 consists of 14 residues. In germline, CDR1 is MGHDK, CDR2 SYGVNS. Trimming stripped 4 bases from V and 4 bases from J, with 10 bases between. The CDR3 is CASSVASATGELFF. CDR3 nucleotides: TGTGCCAGCAGTGTCGCTAGCGCCACCGGGGAGCTGTTTTTT.

As to this clone: The same CDR3 can be traced to other DNA sequences in this sample. The CDR3 sequence: CASSFGGRTTDTQYF. For the CDR3, the DNA is TGCGCCAGCAGCTTCGGCGGTAGAACCACAGATACGCAGTATTTT. This chain joins TRBV5-1 and TRBJ2-3; D gene ambiguous. Germline lookup yields CDR1 SGHRS and CDR2 YFSETQ. Trimming removed 2 bases from V and 2 bases from J, with 12 bases in between. The CDR3 consists of 15 residues.

The chain joins TRBV29-1 to TRBJ2-1, with TRBD2 as a possible D gene (6 bases). Trimming shortened V by 4 bases and J by 3 bases, and 13 bases separated the two germline ends. This CDR3 spans 14 amino acids. Looked up from germline, CDR1 is SQVTM and CDR2 is ANQGSEA. The CDR3 coding sequence is TGCAGCGTTGTTCGGCGGGGCTTCTACAATGAGCAGTTCTTC. Translating it yields CSVVRRGFYNEQFF.